Presented here are 18 T cell receptor beta chains from one specimen sequenced in a study of response to subunit inactivated influenza vaccine. From the RT-PCR reads, TCRdb called clonotypes with MiXCR, one entry per CDR3 protein. The data show about 620,000 distinct CDR3 sequences, around 11% seen once. The data also belong to a second study, concerning T cells expressing NK-cell markers. That source adds: Researchers built TCR beta cDNA using 5'RACE template switching with UMIs.

Sequencing was performed on PBMCs from blood, taken on the day of vaccination. The receptors stem from a man aged 50-59 years who received an inactivated influenza vaccine.

The rearrangement uses TRBV15 and TRBJ1-4, with D tentatively TRBD1 (6 bases). The V end was cut by 0 bases, the J end by 5 bases, with 10 bases between. This CDR3 has 15 amino acids. Germline V lookup: CDR1 LNHNV, CDR2 YYDKDF (reference sequence). CDR3 in amino acids: CATSREVGANEKLFF. Here the CDR3 DNA reads TGTGCCACCAGCAGAGAGGTGGGGGCCAATGAAAAACTGTTTTTT.

V usage is TRBV7-2 and J usage is TRBJ2-1; 8 nucleotides align to TRBD2. This CDR3 comprises 16 residues. Germline-derived CDR1 and CDR2 are SGHTA and FQGNSA. J was trimmed by 2 bases and V by 5 bases; bases with no gene match: 8. CDR3 sequence (DNA): TGTGCCAGCAGCCCGGGGGGGCTAGGGGCCTACAATGAGCAGTTCTTC. It yields the protein CASSPGGLGAYNEQFF.

Points on this clonotype: It is unclear where the CDR3 begins or ends on the DNA, so no DNA is shown, and the CDR3 is as TCRdb lists it. This chain joins TRBV7-3 and TRBJ2-3; the D segment call TRBD1 is taken from the table without a DNA check. Germline values: CDR1 SGHTA, CDR2 FQGTGA. Counting both end residues, the CDR3 totals 15 amino acids. CDR3 loop: CASSSSGGITDTQYF.

V gene TRBV12-3 or TRBV12-4 combines with J gene TRBJ2-7; TRBD1 might be the D (5 bases). The CDR3 loop spans 14 amino acids. Deletions cut 5 bases from V and 6 bases from J, with 17 bases between. CDR3 DNA: TGTGCCAGCAGTCCCACTGCAGGGTTAGGCGAGCAGTACTTC. Translating gives CASSPTAGLGEQYF.

The chain employs TRBV2 and TRBJ2-5; maybe TRBD1 (6 bases). Germline-derived CDR1 and CDR2 are SNHLY and FYNNEI. V dropped 7 bases and J dropped 5 bases, with 14 bases sitting between them. This CDR3 spans 13 amino acids. The CDR3 nucleotides are TGTGCCAGCAATGGACAGTTGGGCGAGACCCAGTACTTC. Encoded protein: CASNGQLGETQYF.

The chain is built from TRBV7-8 and TRBJ2-2, with D perhaps TRBD2 (5 bases). The CDR3 extends over 15 amino acids. The V end was cut by 8 bases, the J end by 2 bases, with 15 bases between. The germline gives CDR1 SGHVS, CDR2 FQNEAQ. CDR3 in amino acids: CASEGSAGNTGELFF. CDR3 nucleotide sequence: TGTGCCAGCGAGGGTAGCGCCGGTAACACCGGGGAGCTGTTTTTT.

This chain uses TRBV20-1 with TRBJ2-7; weak D call: TRBD1 (5 bases). Germline values: CDR1 DFQATT, CDR2 SNEGSKA (reference sequence). The V end lost 6 bases, the J end lost 5 bases, and 11 bases lay between the germline ends. There are 11 residues in the CDR3. The CDR3 here is CSATQGNEQYF. DNA for the CDR3: TGCAGTGCCACGCAGGGTAACGAGCAGTACTTC.

This clonotype was picked up a small number of times. This rearrangement joins TRBV14 to TRBJ2-5, with D perhaps matching TRBD2 (6 bases). Germline V gives CDR1 SGHDN, CDR2 FVKESK. The CDR3 has 17 amino acids. Deletions cut 4 bases from V and 2 bases from J, with 20 bases between. The CDR3 nucleotides are TGTGCCAGCAGCCCCAAGGTTATATGGAGGGGTCAAGAGACCCAGTACTTC. It is translated as CASSPKVIWRGQETQYF.

This clonotype appeared a few times. The rearrangement joins TRBV6-5 to TRBJ2-2; D unclear. Germline V gene data show CDR1 as MNHEY and CDR2 as SVGAGI. Trimming stripped 3 bases from V and 0 bases from J, with 11 bases between. CDR3 length: 16 residues. The CDR3 DNA is TGTGCCAGCAGTTATGTCGCCACATCGAACACCGGGGAGCTGTTTTTT. Translation: CASSYVATSNTGELFF.

This sequence joins TRBV2 and TRBJ2-5; perhaps TRBD2 as D (5 bases). The CDR3 is made up of 13 amino acids. V dropped 4 bases and J dropped 8 bases, with 14 bases sitting between them. Germline assignment: CDR1 SNHLY and CDR2 FYNNEI. CDR3 in amino acids: CASSGASGDTQYF. The CDR3 nucleotides are TGTGCCAGCAGTGGGGCCTCCGGGGATACCCAGTACTTC.

The chain couples TRBV6-2 or TRBV6-3 to TRBJ1-5; D gene uncertain. With 2 bases removed from V and 7 bases from J, the gap between germline ends came to 12 bases. The CDR3 spans 14 residues. Germline CDR1 reads MNHEY; CDR2 reads SVGEGT. CDR3 bases: TGTGCCAGCAGTTACGCACGGGGAGAACAGCCCCAGCATTTT. Protein: CASSYARGEQPQHF.

The chain is built from TRBV18 and TRBJ1-3, with D possibly being TRBD1 (5 bases). Germline values: CDR1 KGHSH, CDR2 LQKENI. CDR3 length equals 16 residues. V was pared by 11 bases and J by 0 bases, with 20 bases between. For the CDR3, the DNA is TGTGCCTCACAGCTCACCGGGGCCTCCTCTGGAAACACCATATATTTT. It specifies CASQLTGASSGNTIYF.

The genes are TRBV6-1 and TRBJ2-7; 7 bases line up with TRBD2. Trimming removed 8 bases from V and 3 bases from J; junction bases left unmatched: 7. Germline-derived CDR1 and CDR2 are MNHNS and SASEGT. This CDR3 has 13 amino acids. CDR3 DNA: TGTGCCAGCCGGCGGGGAGGGAACTACGAGCAGTACTTC. It translates to CASRRGGNYEQYF.

The rearrangement joins TRBV3-1 to TRBJ2-1; D possibly corresponds to TRBD1 (5 bases). This CDR3 has 15 residues. CDR1 and CDR2 from the germline V gene are LGHDT and YNNKEL (reference sequence). V lost 1 base and J lost 7, with 14 bases in between. In DNA form, the CDR3 reads TGTGCCAGCAGCCAAGGCAGGGCAATCGCGAATGAGCAGTTCTTC. Residues: CASSQGRAIANEQFF.

The chain uses TRBV12-3 or TRBV12-4 and TRBJ1-1; D is perhaps TRBD1 (5 bases). Trimming left V 5 bases short and J 7 bases short, with 20 bases between. The CDR3 contains 15 residues. The CDR3 loop is CASSLPNGQDDEAFF. The CDR3 DNA reads TGTGCCAGCAGTCTCCCAAATGGACAAGACGATGAAGCTTTCTTT.

This clonotype showed up many times. The chain has TRBV5-1 and TRBJ2-2, with D maybe TRBD1 (5 bases). Trimming pared 4 bases from V and 1 base from J, leaving 5 bases between. The V gene's germline CDR1 is SGHRS and CDR2 YFSETQ. The CDR3 spans 13 residues. CDR3 loop: CASSGQNTGELFF. The DNA for the CDR3 is TGCGCCAGCAGCGGACAGAACACCGGGGAGCTGTTTTTT.

This sequence joins TRBV20-1 and TRBJ2-5; D gene unclear. The CDR3 spans 13 residues. V was pared by 2 bases and J by 5 bases, with 12 bases between. Germline loops: CDR1 DFQATT, CDR2 SNEGSKA (reference sequence). CDR3 sequence reads: CSARWAVLETQYF. Here the CDR3 DNA reads TGCAGTGCTAGATGGGCAGTCCTGGAGACCCAGTACTTC.

The chain has TRBV6-2 or TRBV6-3 and TRBJ2-2, with D possibly being TRBD2 (5 bases). The CDR3 length is 13 residues. Germline lookup yields CDR1 MNHEY and CDR2 SVGEGT. V shed 0 bases and J shed 7 bases, with 6 bases lying between them. In DNA, the CDR3 is TGTGCCAGCAGTTACTCGGAGGTCGGGGAGCTGTTTTTT. Residues: CASSYSEVGELFF.